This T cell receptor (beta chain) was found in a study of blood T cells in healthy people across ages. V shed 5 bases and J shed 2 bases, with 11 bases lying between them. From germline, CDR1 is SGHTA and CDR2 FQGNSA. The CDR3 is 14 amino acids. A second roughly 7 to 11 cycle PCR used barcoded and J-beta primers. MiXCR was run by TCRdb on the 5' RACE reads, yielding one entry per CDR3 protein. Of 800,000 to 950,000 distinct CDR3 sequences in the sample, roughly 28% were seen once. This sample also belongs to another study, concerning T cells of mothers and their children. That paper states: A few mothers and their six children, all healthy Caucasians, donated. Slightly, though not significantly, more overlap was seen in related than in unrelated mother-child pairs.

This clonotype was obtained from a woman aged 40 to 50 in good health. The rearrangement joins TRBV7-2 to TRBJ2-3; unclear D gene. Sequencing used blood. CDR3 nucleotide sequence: TGTGCCAGCAGCGGGATGGCTTTCACAGATACGCAGTATTTT. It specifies CASSGMAFTDTQYF.